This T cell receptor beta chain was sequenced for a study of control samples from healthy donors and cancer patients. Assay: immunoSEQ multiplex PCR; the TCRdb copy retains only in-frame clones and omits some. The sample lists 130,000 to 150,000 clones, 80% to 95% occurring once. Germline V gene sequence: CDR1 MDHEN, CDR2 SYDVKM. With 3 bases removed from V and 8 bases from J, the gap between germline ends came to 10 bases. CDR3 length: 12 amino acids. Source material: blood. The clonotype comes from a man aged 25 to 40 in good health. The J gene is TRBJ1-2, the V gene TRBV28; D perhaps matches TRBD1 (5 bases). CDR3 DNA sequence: TGTGCCAGCAGTTTCCTCGGGGGAGGCTACACCTTC. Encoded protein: CASSFLGGGYTF.